This T cell receptor (beta chain) came from a study of response to subunit inactivated influenza vaccine. CDR3 size: 12 residues. V was pared by 8 bases and J by 7 bases, with 12 bases between. CDR1 DFQATT and CDR2 SNEGSKA come from the germline V gene (reference sequence). TCRdb independently ran MiXCR on the RT-PCR reads; one entry per CDR3 protein. The sample lists just under 550,000 distinct CDR3 sequences; under 30% were seen once. These data were also filed under a second study, of T cells expressing NK-cell markers. According to that study: A 5'RACE template switching approach incorporating UMIs was used to make TCR beta cDNA. HCMV serostatus: seven of eight sequenced donors positive, one negative. As a fraction of CD8+ T cells, dominant NKG2C+ clonotypes reached about 1.0-7.0% in more than five donors. These clonotypes additionally ranked first within the CD3+CD56-NKG2C+ fraction of a handful of donors.

The chain joins TRBV20-1 to TRBJ1-6; possible D gene TRBD1, 6 bases. Sample: CD4+ T cells sorted from PBMCs, taken 11 to 12 days after vaccination. The TCR sequence derives from a man aged 45-65 years who received an inactivated influenza vaccine. CDR3 amino acids: CSQQGWNSPLHF. In nucleotides, the CDR3 is TGCAGTCAACAGGGCTGGAATTCACCCCTCCACTTT.